A selection of T cell receptor beta chains follows, all from one sample in a study of Graves' ophthalmopathy and Graves' hyperthyroidism. TCRdb ran MiXCR on the multiplex PCR reads and lists one entry per CDR3 protein. The data hold a few hundred thousand distinct CDR3 sequences, with approximately 15% observed a single time. The sequenced material came from peripheral blood. Every receptor here comes from a woman aged 18-30 years with stable Graves' hyperthyroidism. CDR3s include the opening cysteine and the closing phenylalanine or tryptophan. Fields, in order: V gene, D gene, clone size, J gene, CDR3 protein, CDR3 DNA. The D gene is left open where the match is weak. Clone size is shown for a subset of rows, as once, few, many or a class of expanded clone.

V gene: TRBV20-1; D gene: -; clone size: many; J gene: TRBJ1-1; CDR3 protein: CRPTDLSSEAFF; CDR3 DNA: TGCAGGCCAACCGACCTCTCGTCTGAAGCTTTCTTT
V gene: TRBV7-8; D gene: -; clone size: many; J gene: TRBJ2-7; CDR3 protein: CASSPPPRVTYEQYF; CDR3 DNA: TGTGCCAGCAGCCCTCCGCCCCGGGTGACTTACGAGCAGTACTTC
V gene: TRBV29-1; D gene: TRBD2; clone size: many; J gene: TRBJ2-2; CDR3 protein: CSVGRTSGDANTGELFF; CDR3 DNA: TGCAGCGTTGGCCGGACTAGCGGGGACGCGAACACCGGGGAGCTGTTTTTT
V gene: TRBV20-1; D gene: -; clone size: -; J gene: TRBJ2-7; CDR3 protein: CSARPTDLPYEQYF; CDR3 DNA: TGCAGTGCTAGACCGACAGACTTACCCTACGAGCAGTACTTC
V gene: TRBV7-3; D gene: -; clone size: -; J gene: TRBJ1-6; CDR3 protein: CASSLTADSPLHF; CDR3 DNA: TGTGCCAGCAGCTTGACAGCAGATTCACCCCTCCACTTT
V gene: TRBV6-1; D gene: -; clone size: -; J gene: TRBJ1-2; CDR3 protein: CASRRGSGDGYTF; CDR3 DNA: TGTGCCAGCAGACGAGGGTCTGGGGATGGCTACACCTTC
V gene: TRBV11-2; D gene: -; clone size: many; J gene: TRBJ2-7; CDR3 protein: CASSWSVGGGPYEQYF; CDR3 DNA: TGTGCCAGCAGCTGGAGCGTGGGCGGGGGCCCCTACGAGCAGTACTTC
V gene: TRBV5-1; D gene: -; clone size: -; J gene: TRBJ1-2; CDR3 protein: CASSLAAASNYGYTF; CDR3 DNA: TGCGCCAGCAGCTTGGCAGCCGCGTCAAACTATGGCTACACCTTC
V gene: TRBV7-2; D gene: -; clone size: -; J gene: TRBJ1-3; CDR3 protein: CASSLSHGNTIYF; CDR3 DNA: TGTGCCAGCAGCTTATCTCATGGAAACACCATATATTTT
V gene: TRBV20-1; D gene: -; clone size: many; J gene: TRBJ2-7; CDR3 protein: CSARDGTGYEQYF; CDR3 DNA: TGCAGTGCTAGAGACGGGACGGGATACGAGCAGTACTTC
V gene: TRBV19; D gene: TRBD1; clone size: many; J gene: TRBJ1-1; CDR3 protein: CASSIGVSGGRTEAFF; CDR3 DNA: TGTGCCAGTAGTATTGGGGTCTCAGGGGGAAGGACTGAAGCTTTCTTT
V gene: TRBV4-2; D gene: TRBD2; clone size: few; J gene: TRBJ2-2; CDR3 protein: CASSRTSGGAMNTGELFF; CDR3 DNA: TGTGCCAGCAGCCGAACTAGCGGGGGAGCGATGAACACCGGGGAGCTGTTTTTT
V gene: TRBV2; D gene: -; clone size: -; J gene: TRBJ2-7; CDR3 protein: CASSFRGSSYEQYF; CDR3 DNA: TGTGCCAGCAGTTTCCGGGGGAGCTCCTACGAGCAGTACTTC
V gene: TRBV19; D gene: -; clone size: many; J gene: TRBJ1-5; CDR3 protein: CASMEEQGINQPQHF; CDR3 DNA: TGTGCCAGTATGGAAGAACAGGGAATCAATCAGCCCCAGCATTTT
V gene: TRBV4-1; D gene: TRBD1; clone size: few; J gene: TRBJ2-7; CDR3 protein: CASSQDRVPSYEQYF; CDR3 DNA: TGCGCCAGCAGCCAGGACAGGGTACCCTCCTACGAGCAGTACTTC
V gene: TRBV5-1; D gene: -; clone size: many; J gene: TRBJ2-2; CDR3 protein: CASRIQGTGELFF; CDR3 DNA: TGCGCCAGCAGGATTCAGGGTACCGGGGAGCTGTTTTTT
V gene: TRBV24-1; D gene: -; clone size: many; J gene: TRBJ1-1; CDR3 protein: CATSPSERNTEAFF; CDR3 DNA: TGTGCCACCAGCCCGTCCGAGCGGAACACTGAAGCTTTCTTT
V gene: TRBV9; D gene: TRBD2; clone size: many; J gene: TRBJ2-5; CDR3 protein: CASSVEAGGGETQYF; CDR3 DNA: TGTGCCAGCAGCGTAGAAGCGGGGGGGGGTGAGACCCAGTACTTC
V gene: TRBV20-1; D gene: TRBD1; clone size: few; J gene: TRBJ2-2; CDR3 protein: CSAESGTGNTGELFF; CDR3 DNA: TGCAGTGCCGAATCCGGGACAGGAAACACCGGGGAGCTGTTTTTT
V gene: TRBV18; D gene: -; clone size: many; J gene: TRBJ2-7; CDR3 protein: CASSPEPNSETYEQYF; CDR3 DNA: TGTGCCAGCTCACCAGAACCCAACAGCGAGACCTACGAGCAGTACTTC
V gene: TRBV4-1; D gene: -; clone size: few; J gene: TRBJ2-4; CDR3 protein: CASSPGPKEAKNIQYF; CDR3 DNA: TGCGCCAGCAGCCCAGGCCCCAAGGAAGCCAAAAACATTCAGTACTTC
V gene: TRBV4-2; D gene: -; clone size: -; J gene: TRBJ1-1; CDR3 protein: CASSQDGGFNTEAFF; CDR3 DNA: TGTGCCAGCAGCCAAGATGGGGGGTTTAACACTGAAGCTTTCTTT
V gene: TRBV24-1; D gene: TRBD1; clone size: many; J gene: TRBJ2-2; CDR3 protein: CATRTGTADTGELFF; CDR3 DNA: TGTGCCACCAGGACCGGGACAGCGGACACCGGGGAGCTGTTTTTT
V gene: TRBV7-8; D gene: -; clone size: -; J gene: TRBJ2-4; CDR3 protein: CASSLSNKNIQYF; CDR3 DNA: TGTGCCAGCAGCTTAAGCAACAAAAACATTCAGTACTTC
V gene: TRBV20-1; D gene: -; clone size: -; J gene: TRBJ1-2; CDR3 protein: CSARIPPGLGYTF; CDR3 DNA: TGCAGTGCTAGAATCCCCCCCGGGCTCGGCTACACCTTC
V gene: TRBV7-2; D gene: TRBD1; clone size: many; J gene: TRBJ2-7; CDR3 protein: CASSSTGQGSSYEQYF; CDR3 DNA: TGTGCCAGCAGCTCGACGGGACAGGGGTCCTCCTACGAGCAGTACTTC
V gene: TRBV6-2/TRBV6-3; D gene: -; clone size: many; J gene: TRBJ1-1; CDR3 protein: CASSYGQDLMNTEAFF; CDR3 DNA: TGTGCCAGCAGTTACGGACAAGACCTCATGAACACTGAAGCTTTCTTT
V gene: TRBV14; D gene: -; clone size: many; J gene: TRBJ1-2; CDR3 protein: CASSQVGRDGYTF; CDR3 DNA: TGTGCCAGCAGCCAAGTAGGGAGAGATGGCTACACCTTC
V gene: TRBV9; D gene: -; clone size: -; J gene: TRBJ1-2; CDR3 protein: CASSSRPLSYTF; CDR3 DNA: TGTGCCAGCAGCTCGAGGCCGCTTAGCTACACCTTC
V gene: TRBV11-2; D gene: TRBD1; clone size: many; J gene: TRBJ1-1; CDR3 protein: CASSLGGQGKSTEAFF; CDR3 DNA: TGTGCCAGCAGCTTAGGGGGACAGGGAAAATCCACTGAAGCTTTCTTT
V gene: TRBV7-3; D gene: -; clone size: -; J gene: TRBJ1-1; CDR3 protein: CASSAPPHAEAFF; CDR3 DNA: TGTGCCAGCAGTGCCCCACCCCACGCAGAAGCTTTCTTT
V gene: TRBV19; D gene: -; clone size: -; J gene: TRBJ2-7; CDR3 protein: CASSIFLLEGDYEQYF; CDR3 DNA: TGTGCCAGTAGTATCTTTTTACTGGAAGGAGACTACGAGCAGTACTTC
V gene: TRBV2; D gene: -; clone size: many; J gene: TRBJ2-7; CDR3 protein: CASSELMGPYEQYF; CDR3 DNA: TGTGCCAGCAGTGAATTGATGGGACCCTACGAGCAGTACTTC
V gene: TRBV20-1; D gene: -; clone size: -; J gene: TRBJ1-2; CDR3 protein: CSVPTTIGGYTF; CDR3 DNA: TGCAGTGTTCCGACCACGATCGGTGGCTACACCTTC
V gene: TRBV6-5; D gene: -; clone size: many; J gene: TRBJ1-2; CDR3 protein: CASSPRDTYGYTF; CDR3 DNA: TGTGCCAGCAGTCCCCGGGACACGTATGGCTACACCTTC
V gene: TRBV27; D gene: TRBD2; clone size: -; J gene: TRBJ2-5; CDR3 protein: CASSLSGDYLQETQYF; CDR3 DNA: TGTGCCAGCAGTTTATCGGGGGACTACTTACAGGAGACCCAGTACTTC
V gene: TRBV20-1; D gene: -; clone size: few; J gene: TRBJ1-3; CDR3 protein: CSALTPRGSGNTIYF; CDR3 DNA: TGCAGTGCCTTAACTCCGAGGGGCTCTGGAAACACCATATATTTT
V gene: TRBV29-1; D gene: TRBD1; clone size: many; J gene: TRBJ1-2; CDR3 protein: CSVQLPGQGLYGYTF; CDR3 DNA: TGCAGCGTTCAATTGCCGGGACAGGGGCTCTATGGCTACACCTTC
V gene: TRBV5-1; D gene: TRBD2; clone size: many; J gene: TRBJ2-7; CDR3 protein: CASSPDGTSVYEQYF; CDR3 DNA: TGCGCCAGCAGCCCGGACGGGACTAGCGTCTACGAGCAGTACTTC